This TCR beta chain was captured in a study of T cells in narcolepsy. General study results and limits: Blood of same and different patients, but not healthy controls, reportedly held recurring autoreactive clonotypes.

This CDR3 contains 15 residues. The trim removed 5 bases at V and 4 bases at J, leaving 6 bases unmatched. Germline V gene data show CDR1 as SGHRS and CDR2 as YFSETQ. Details on this clone: What it binds is unknown.

The protocol was immunoSEQ multiplex PCR, while the TCRdb copy is restricted to in-frame clones and leaves out a portion. This table has about 32,000 clones, around 83% appearing once. This TCR was sampled from a human donor in good health. The rearrangement links TRBV5-1 to TRBJ2-1; 10 bases match TRBD1. Sequencing was performed on memory (CD45RA-) CD4+ T cells from blood. CDR3 protein: CASRADRGPYNEQFF. The CDR3 bases are TGCGCCAGCAGAGCCGACAGGGGGCCTTACAATGAGCAGTTCTTC. Using reference TRBV5-1 and TRBJ2-1 for the parts outside the CDR3, the full variable domain is KAGVTQTPRYLIKTRGQQVTLSCSPISGHRSVSWYQQTPGQGLQFLFEYFSETQRNKGNFPGRFSGRQFSNSRSEMNVSTLELGDSALYLCASRADRGPYNEQFFGPGTRLTVL.